The rows below give T cell receptor beta chains drawn from one sample of a study of technical replicates of blood from a few donors. Assay used: immunoSEQ multiplex PCR; TCRdb lists only in-frame clones, some missing. The data show about 73,000 clones, 90% to 95% seen once. The sequenced material came from PBMCs. These receptors all come from a human donor in good health. Some clones in this sample may be carry-over from other donors' samples. The CDR3 runs from the conserved cysteine through the conserved F or W. Each record gives: J gene, V gene, D gene, clone size, CDR3 length, CDR3 DNA, CDR3 protein. The D gene is left open where the match is weak. Clone size appears in some rows only: once, few, many, or a class for an expanded clone.

j_gene: TRBJ2-5; v_gene: TRBV5-1; d_gene: NA; abundance: NA; len: 13; CDR3nt: TGCGCCAGCAGAGGGGGGGCTTTTGAGACCCAGTACTTC; CDR3aa: CASRGGAFETQYF
j_gene: TRBJ1-2; v_gene: TRBV5-1; d_gene: NA; abundance: NA; len: 14; CDR3nt: TGCGCCAGCAGCTTGTTTGGGGGCGAGGATGGCTACACCTTC; CDR3aa: CASSLFGGEDGYTF
j_gene: TRBJ1-1; v_gene: TRBV15; d_gene: NA; abundance: NA; len: 14; CDR3nt: TGTGCCACCAGGGGCGGGACGGTGAACACTGAAGCTTTCTTT; CDR3aa: CATRGGTVNTEAFF
j_gene: TRBJ2-1; v_gene: TRBV7-2; d_gene: TRBD1; abundance: once; len: 16; CDR3nt: TGTGCCAGCAGCTTAATTGGACAGGCGACTTACAATGAGCAGTTCTTC; CDR3aa: CASSLIGQATYNEQFF
j_gene: TRBJ2-3; v_gene: TRBV7-2; d_gene: TRBD2; abundance: NA; len: 17; CDR3nt: TGTGCCAGCAGCTTAGAACTAGCGGGGGGGTATGCAGATACGCAGTATTTT; CDR3aa: CASSLELAGGYADTQYF
j_gene: TRBJ1-1; v_gene: TRBV7-9; d_gene: NA; abundance: NA; len: 15; CDR3nt: TGTGCCAGCAGCCTCGCCGGGACTCCGTACACTGAAGCTTTCTTT; CDR3aa: CASSLAGTPYTEAFF
j_gene: TRBJ2-1; v_gene: TRBV15; d_gene: TRBD1; abundance: NA; len: 14; CDR3nt: TGTGCCACCAGCAGACAGGGGGCTAACAATGAGCAGTTCTTC; CDR3aa: CATSRQGANNEQFF
j_gene: TRBJ1-5; v_gene: TRBV12-5; d_gene: TRBD1; abundance: once; len: 17; CDR3nt: TGTGCTAGTGGTTCTATGGCCGGGACAGGGGGCAATCAGCCCCAGCATTTT; CDR3aa: CASGSMAGTGGNQPQHF
j_gene: TRBJ2-5; v_gene: TRBV18; d_gene: TRBD2; abundance: NA; len: 16; CDR3nt: TGTGCCAGCTCACCCCGTTTGGCGGGGGGCCAAGAGACCCAGTACTTC; CDR3aa: CASSPRLAGGQETQYF
j_gene: TRBJ1-2; v_gene: TRBV25-1; d_gene: TRBD1; abundance: NA; len: 14; CDR3nt: TGTGCCAGCAGTGACCGCCGGGACAGCTATGGCTACACCTTC; CDR3aa: CASSDRRDSYGYTF
j_gene: TRBJ1-1; v_gene: TRBV29-1; d_gene: TRBD1; abundance: NA; len: 13; CDR3nt: TGCAGCGTCAGGACAGGGGGAAACACTGAAGCTTTCTTT; CDR3aa: CSVRTGGNTEAFF
j_gene: TRBJ1-6; v_gene: TRBV7-9; d_gene: TRBD1; abundance: NA; len: 14; CDR3nt: TGTGCCAGCAGCCCGGACAGGGTCGGCTCACCCCTCCACTTT; CDR3aa: CASSPDRVGSPLHF
j_gene: TRBJ1-1; v_gene: TRBV29-1; d_gene: NA; abundance: NA; len: 13; CDR3nt: TGCAGCGTTGGCGGGAAGGTGAACACTGAAGCTTTCTTT; CDR3aa: CSVGGKVNTEAFF
j_gene: TRBJ1-3; v_gene: TRBV7-8; d_gene: TRBD1; abundance: NA; len: 16; CDR3nt: TGTGCCAGCAGCCTACTCGGACAGGGGGTAGGAAACACCATATATTTT; CDR3aa: CASSLLGQGVGNTIYF
j_gene: TRBJ2-1; v_gene: TRBV19; d_gene: TRBD2; abundance: once; len: 17; CDR3nt: TGTGCCAGTAGCCTTATCGGACTAGCGGGCTCCTACAATGAGCAGTTCTTC; CDR3aa: CASSLIGLAGSYNEQFF
j_gene: TRBJ1-2; v_gene: TRBV2; d_gene: NA; abundance: NA; len: 14; CDR3nt: TGTGCCAGCAGTGTGGGAGATTCCAACTATGGCTACACCTTC; CDR3aa: CASSVGDSNYGYTF
j_gene: TRBJ1-5; v_gene: TRBV6-5; d_gene: NA; abundance: NA; len: 14; CDR3nt: TGTGCCAGCAGGCGGACTGTTAGCAATCAGCCCCAGCATTTT; CDR3aa: CASRRTVSNQPQHF
j_gene: TRBJ1-6; v_gene: TRBV30; d_gene: NA; abundance: NA; len: 13; CDR3nt: TGTGCCTGGAGTGAAGGGGTGCACTCACCCCTCCACTTT; CDR3aa: CAWSEGVHSPLHF
j_gene: TRBJ2-3; v_gene: TRBV13; d_gene: NA; abundance: NA; len: 15; CDR3nt: TGTGCCAGCAGCTTAGTGGGGGCGGCGACAGATACGCAGTATTTT; CDR3aa: CASSLVGAATDTQYF
j_gene: TRBJ2-7; v_gene: TRBV5-1; d_gene: TRBD1; abundance: NA; len: 14; CDR3nt: TGCGCCAGCAGCTCCGGACAGGCGTCCTACGAGCAGTACTTC; CDR3aa: CASSSGQASYEQYF
j_gene: TRBJ1-4; v_gene: TRBV7-9; d_gene: TRBD1; abundance: once; len: 16; CDR3nt: TGTGCCAGCAGCCTCGGACAGGGACTAACTCCTGAAAAACTGTTTTTT; CDR3aa: CASSLGQGLTPEKLFF
j_gene: TRBJ2-2; v_gene: TRBV2; d_gene: TRBD1; abundance: once; len: 15; CDR3nt: TGTGCCAGCAGTGTGGGGACAGGGCATACCGGGGAGCTGTTTTTT; CDR3aa: CASSVGTGHTGELFF
j_gene: TRBJ2-7; v_gene: TRBV4-1; d_gene: TRBD1; abundance: NA; len: 15; CDR3nt: TGCGCCAGCAGCCCCGGACAGGGGTTCAACTACGAGCAGTACTTC; CDR3aa: CASSPGQGFNYEQYF
j_gene: TRBJ2-7; v_gene: TRBV7-2; d_gene: NA; abundance: NA; len: 14; CDR3nt: TGTGCCAGCAGCTTAAGGCGGGAAGCGTACGAGCAGTACTTC; CDR3aa: CASSLRREAYEQYF
j_gene: TRBJ2-4; v_gene: TRBV28; d_gene: TRBD2; abundance: NA; len: 14; CDR3nt: TGTGCCAGCGAGAGCGGGGGAGCCAAAAACATTCAGTACTTC; CDR3aa: CASESGGAKNIQYF
j_gene: TRBJ1-3; v_gene: TRBV9; d_gene: NA; abundance: NA; len: 17; CDR3nt: TGTGCCAGCAGCGGCCGGAAGGAGGGTCGGGGGGGAAACACCATATATTTT; CDR3aa: CASSGRKEGRGGNTIYF
j_gene: TRBJ2-1; v_gene: TRBV11-1; d_gene: NA; abundance: NA; len: 15; CDR3nt: TGTGCCAGCAGCACAGGGTGGTTGGCGGCCAATGAGCAGTTCTTC; CDR3aa: CASSTGWLAANEQFF
j_gene: TRBJ2-2; v_gene: TRBV18; d_gene: NA; abundance: NA; len: 14; CDR3nt: TGTGCCAGCTCACCAGGGGGAGGCACCGGGGAGCTGTTTTTT; CDR3aa: CASSPGGGTGELFF
j_gene: TRBJ2-1; v_gene: TRBV14; d_gene: NA; abundance: NA; len: 15; CDR3nt: TGTGCCAGCAGCCAAGCAAGCGTGCAATACAATGAGCAGTTCTTC; CDR3aa: CASSQASVQYNEQFF
j_gene: TRBJ2-7; v_gene: TRBV5-4; d_gene: NA; abundance: once; len: 13; CDR3nt: TGTGCCAGCAGCTTGGCTAACTCCTACGAGCAGTACTTC; CDR3aa: CASSLANSYEQYF
j_gene: TRBJ2-3; v_gene: TRBV7-2; d_gene: NA; abundance: NA; len: 14; CDR3nt: TGTGCCAGCCGACGGGATTTTGGCACAGATACGCAGTATTTT; CDR3aa: CASRRDFGTDTQYF
j_gene: TRBJ1-5; v_gene: TRBV12-5; d_gene: NA; abundance: NA; len: 15; CDR3nt: TGTGCTAGTGCCTCAGGTTCGGGGGGCACTCAGCCCCAGCATTTT; CDR3aa: CASASGSGGTQPQHF
j_gene: TRBJ2-5; v_gene: TRBV30; d_gene: NA; abundance: NA; len: 11; CDR3nt: TGTGCCTGGACGGGCCAAGAGACCCAGTACTTC; CDR3aa: CAWTGQETQYF
j_gene: TRBJ2-7; v_gene: TRBV6-5; d_gene: NA; abundance: NA; len: 15; CDR3nt: TGTGCCAGCAGTTTATACAGGGGGGGCTCCTACGAGCAGTACTTC; CDR3aa: CASSLYRGGSYEQYF
j_gene: TRBJ2-7; v_gene: TRBV5-1; d_gene: NA; abundance: NA; len: 14; CDR3nt: TGCGCCAGCAGCTTTTGGCAGGGCTCCTACGAGCAGTACTTC; CDR3aa: CASSFWQGSYEQYF
j_gene: TRBJ2-7; v_gene: TRBV7-2; d_gene: TRBD1; abundance: NA; len: 15; CDR3nt: TGTGCCAGCAGCCAACACAGGGGGCTCTCGTACGAGCAGTACTTC; CDR3aa: CASSQHRGLSYEQYF
j_gene: TRBJ2-2; v_gene: TRBV7-6; d_gene: NA; abundance: NA; len: 13; CDR3nt: TGTGCCAGCAGCTCAGGGTTCACCGGGGAGCTGTTTTTT; CDR3aa: CASSSGFTGELFF
j_gene: TRBJ2-3; v_gene: TRBV4-1; d_gene: NA; abundance: NA; len: 18; CDR3nt: TGCGCCAGCAGCCAAGGGACACTCGGCGGGGGCCTAGGAGATACGCAGTATTTT; CDR3aa: CASSQGTLGGGLGDTQYF
j_gene: TRBJ2-7; v_gene: TRBV14; d_gene: NA; abundance: NA; len: 15; CDR3nt: TGTGCCAGCAGCCAATGGACCGGGATCTCCTACGAGCAGTACTTC; CDR3aa: CASSQWTGISYEQYF
j_gene: TRBJ1-5; v_gene: TRBV9; d_gene: NA; abundance: NA; len: 15; CDR3nt: TGTGCCAGCAGCGTAGATGGAGGGGCAAACCAGCCCCAGCATTTT; CDR3aa: CASSVDGGANQPQHF
j_gene: TRBJ2-7; v_gene: TRBV15; d_gene: TRBD1; abundance: NA; len: 16; CDR3nt: TGTGCCACCAGCAGAACCGGGACAGGGGTTTCCTACGAGCAGTACTTC; CDR3aa: CATSRTGTGVSYEQYF
j_gene: TRBJ1-5; v_gene: TRBV4-2; d_gene: NA; abundance: few; len: 15; CDR3nt: TGTGCCAGCAGCCAAGATAGGGGTAGCAATCAGCCCCAGCATTTT; CDR3aa: CASSQDRGSNQPQHF
j_gene: TRBJ2-1; v_gene: TRBV9; d_gene: NA; abundance: NA; len: 16; CDR3nt: TGTGCCAGCAGCGTATTGTTGGAAGCGGCCAACAATGAGCAGTTCTTC; CDR3aa: CASSVLLEAANNEQFF
j_gene: TRBJ2-7; v_gene: TRBV19; d_gene: NA; abundance: NA; len: 15; CDR3nt: TGTGCCAGTAGTAAGGGGCCAGGGGGGTGGTACGAGCAGTACTTC; CDR3aa: CASSKGPGGWYEQYF
j_gene: TRBJ1-1; v_gene: TRBV19; d_gene: NA; abundance: NA; len: 13; CDR3nt: TGTGCCAGTAGTATATCTCTGGCTACTGAAGCTTTCTTT; CDR3aa: CASSISLATEAFF
j_gene: TRBJ2-5; v_gene: TRBV7-6; d_gene: TRBD2; abundance: NA; len: 16; CDR3nt: TGTGCCAGCAGCTTAGCGGGACTAGCGGTCCCGGAGACCCAGTACTTC; CDR3aa: CASSLAGLAVPETQYF
j_gene: TRBJ2-7; v_gene: TRBV4-2; d_gene: TRBD1; abundance: NA; len: 16; CDR3nt: TGTGCCAGCAGCCCGTGGAGGGGACAGGGGGCTAAAGAGCAGTACTTC; CDR3aa: CASSPWRGQGAKEQYF
j_gene: TRBJ2-2; v_gene: TRBV5-1; d_gene: TRBD2; abundance: NA; len: 15; CDR3nt: TGCGCCAGCAGCTTGGAGGCGGGAGACACCGGGGAGCTGTTTTTT; CDR3aa: CASSLEAGDTGELFF
j_gene: TRBJ2-5; v_gene: TRBV7-2; d_gene: NA; abundance: NA; len: 12; CDR3nt: TGTGCCAGCAGTCAGAAAGCGGAGACCCAGTACTTC; CDR3aa: CASSQKAETQYF
j_gene: TRBJ1-4; v_gene: TRBV29-1; d_gene: NA; abundance: NA; len: 13; CDR3nt: TGCAGCGTTGGTGAGGGAGCGGTTGAAAAACTGTTTTTT; CDR3aa: CSVGEGAVEKLFF
j_gene: TRBJ1-2; v_gene: TRBV30; d_gene: NA; abundance: NA; len: 12; CDR3nt: TGTGCCCGAACCGAGGGGGTCTATGGCTACACCTTC; CDR3aa: CARTEGVYGYTF
j_gene: TRBJ1-6; v_gene: TRBV7-8; d_gene: NA; abundance: NA; len: 14; CDR3nt: TGTGCCAGCAGCCATGGACAGATTAATTCACCCCTCCACTTT; CDR3aa: CASSHGQINSPLHF
j_gene: TRBJ2-3; v_gene: TRBV5-4; d_gene: TRBD1; abundance: NA; len: 16; CDR3nt: TGTGCCAGCAGCCGGGGACAGCAGACTAGCACAGATACGCAGTATTTT; CDR3aa: CASSRGQQTSTDTQYF
j_gene: TRBJ1-1; v_gene: TRBV5-1; d_gene: TRBD1; abundance: NA; len: 14; CDR3nt: TGCGCCAGCAGCTCGGGGACAGGGGGCACTGAAGCTTTCTTT; CDR3aa: CASSSGTGGTEAFF
j_gene: TRBJ2-1; v_gene: TRBV7-2; d_gene: TRBD2; abundance: NA; len: 16; CDR3nt: TGTGCCAGCAGCTACCGGACTAGCGGATTTTACAATGAGCAGTTCTTC; CDR3aa: CASSYRTSGFYNEQFF
j_gene: TRBJ2-5; v_gene: TRBV7-2; d_gene: TRBD2; abundance: NA; len: 14; CDR3nt: TGTGCCAGCAGCTTGGGCGGGGGGGTTGAGACCCAGTACTTC; CDR3aa: CASSLGGGVETQYF
j_gene: TRBJ2-5; v_gene: TRBV7-6; d_gene: NA; abundance: NA; len: 12; CDR3nt: TGTGCCAGCAGCCTTAATCGGGAGACCCAGTACTTC; CDR3aa: CASSLNRETQYF